This TCR beta chain was sequenced for a study of vaccination and CD4 T cells after COVID-19 (dated by TCRdb to between 2021 and 2024). Broadly, across the study: Convalescent patients had a positive SARS-CoV-2 result on nasal swab PCR, and of these patients, fewer than ten had mild disease and one had severe disease. Participants got two doses of the Pfizer-BioNTech BNT162b2 vaccine (n=8) or two doses of the Moderna mRNA-1273 vaccine (n=2). In control cultures, a CEFX viral epitope pool was used as positive control, an HIV-1 Nef peptide pool was used as negative control, or no peptide was added. The convalescent cohort included six males and four females, with two Hispanic individuals, seven Caucasians, two Asians and one multiracial person. In 10 COVID-19 convalescent patients and 4 infection-naive healthy vaccine recipients, the spike-specific CD4+ TCR repertoire before mRNA vaccination was compared with the repertoire after mRNA vaccination. Culture stimuli were overlapping spike peptide pools from SARS-CoV-2 and from the common cold coronaviruses HCoV-NL63, HCoV-OC43 and HCoV-229E. The time from the second vaccine dose to post-vaccine blood sampling had a median of roughly 72 days and ranged from about 12 to 250 days. Post-COVID blood samples from convalescent patients were collected a median of around 100 days after diagnosis, with a range of roughly 35 to 180 days. The paper as a whole reports these results and caveats: In convalescent patients, a median roughly 83% of post-vaccine SARS-CoV-2-reactive clones were detected only after vaccination, and vaccine-specific priming was suggested by this finding. Relatively few convalescent patients were included in the study, and early timepoints after natural infection were not analyzed. In convalescent patients, nearly all vaccine-specific clones (304 of 307) were found to be mono-reactive for SARS-CoV-2 spike rather than cross-reactive with common cold coronaviruses. The median number of SARS-CoV-2-reactive clonotypes rose from under 25 after infection to approximately 41 after vaccination, but the change was not significant.

Libraries came from PCR. DNA from cultured CD4+ T cells underwent TCR sequencing with the Oncomine TCR Beta short-read assay at the Johns Hopkins FTIC core. Genomic DNA was extracted from the cultured CD4+ T cells with the QIAamp micro DNA kit. Oncomine TCR Beta libraries from cultured CD4+ T cells were pooled using unique dual indexes and sequenced on an Illumina iSeq 100. The authors' analysis ran thus. Non-productive sequences were filtered out, and CDR3s that did not start with C, did not end with F or W, or were shorter than 7 amino acids were discarded. Antigen-specific clonotypes were identified using the MANAFEST web application through comparison of peptide-stimulated wells with reference and other culture wells. An FDR below 0.05, an odds ratio above 5, and a productive frequency above 0.1% in at least two of three replicate wells were required for clones to be considered positive. Cross-reactive clonotypes were defined as significantly expanded in both SARS-CoV-2 spike wells and at least one common cold coronavirus spike condition. Using R version 3.6.1, CDR3 homology was evaluated through Levenshtein distances (stringdist) along with unrooted phylogenetic trees (ape). TCRdb reprocessing: public reads trimmed at Q25 with fastp, clones called with MiXCR, in-frame beta chains kept. Each entry is one CDR3 protein sequence, shown with its most common DNA and genes. Here the V and J calls rest on TCRdb's processing, not on the authors' analysis. Present in this sample are about 15,000 distinct CDR3 sequences, 45% to 60% of which were seen just once. The top ten clonotypes cover 10% to 15% of the sample.

Remarks on this clonotype: The antigen it recognizes is unknown. Within one base of it there is no much larger clone, and no base qualities were kept.

The sample's treatment or condition label, decoded: roughly 10-day PBMC culture with coronavirus spike peptide pools or control peptides (ViraFEST assay). To expand antigen-specific T cells with peptide pools and then pick out the expanded clonotypes through TCR sequencing, the study relied on the ViraFEST assay. The convalescent patients' positive SARS-CoV-2 PCR tests fell between March and December 2020, which was before the Alpha, Beta and Delta variants emerged in the United States. Each well held under 2.5 million PBMCs cultured in IMDM containing roughly 5% human AB serum and approximately 9.1 IU/ml IL-2, with about 9.1 ug/ml peptide pools added. Half of the culture medium was replaced with fresh IL-2-containing medium on days 3 and 7. Once the cells had been in culture for about 10 days, the EasySep CD4+ T cell isolation kit was used to isolate CD4+ T cells by negative selection. Ficoll-Paque Plus gradient centrifugation was used to isolate PBMCs from whole blood, and the isolated PBMCs were then either used fresh or cryopreserved at -140C. Triplicate wells were generally used for each culture condition.

V ends up 3 bases short and J 2 bases short, with an unmatched junction base count of 6. The CDR3, cysteine through phenylalanine, is 15 amino acids long. The read is trimmed to its CDR3 DNA, 45 bases read in frame from base 1. The germline V gene specifies MGHRA as CDR1 and YSYEKL as CDR2. This clonotype was obtained from a human donor who had recovered from COVID-19. The chain is encoded by TRBV4-1 joined to TRBJ1-2, with 7 central nucleotides matching TRBD1. Sequenced input: CD4+ T cells from blood, cultured in vitro. The CDR3 in this case is CASSHPTGRNYGYTF. The nucleotide sequence is TGCGCCAGCAGCCACCCGACAGGGAGGAACTATGGCTACACCTTC.